Listed below are T cell receptor beta chains from one sample, sequenced in a study of CD8+ T cells in alopecia areata. Here immunoSEQ multiplex PCR was the method, and the copy in TCRdb shows in-frame clones only, minus some. The sample contains roughly 150,000 clones, 40% to 60% of which appear only once. Source: CD8+ T cells sorted from blood, taken at week 0. These receptors were collected from a human donor with alopecia areata. The CDR3 runs from the conserved cysteine through the conserved F or W. The D gene is left open where the match is weak. For some rows the clone size is stated as once, few or many, or as a class when expanded; others skip it.

cdr3_length	clone_size	v_call	j_call	d_call	cdr3_aa	cdr3_nt
13	once	TRBV13	TRBJ1-2	-	CASSLGRGEGYTF	TGTGCCAGCAGCCTAGGACGCGGCGAGGGCTACACCTTC
14	few	TRBV29-1	TRBJ2-6	-	CSVFDSSGANVLTF	TGCAGCGTTTTCGACTCCTCTGGGGCCAACGTCCTGACTTTC
15	few	TRBV14	TRBJ1-1	TRBD1	CASSPPTGVDTEAFF	TGTGCCAGCAGCCCACCCACAGGGGTAGACACTGAAGCTTTCTTT
12	few	TRBV29-1	TRBJ1-1	-	CSVTESDTEAFF	TGCAGCGTCACGGAGTCGGACACTGAAGCTTTCTTT
13	-	TRBV29-1	TRBJ2-1	TRBD2	CSVAGGPNNEQFF	TGCAGCGTTGCGGGGGGGCCTAACAATGAGCAGTTCTTC
14	many	TRBV27	TRBJ1-5	TRBD1	CASSDGQGPQPQHF	TGTGCCAGCAGCGACGGACAGGGACCTCAGCCCCAGCATTTT
16	-	TRBV27	TRBJ2-3	TRBD1	CASSTRQGGNTDTQYF	TGTGCCAGCAGTACCCGACAGGGGGGCAACACAGATACGCAGTATTTT
14	few	TRBV7-6	TRBJ2-7	-	CASSLELNLDEQYF	TGTGCCAGCAGCTTAGAGCTCAATTTGGACGAGCAGTACTTC
15	-	TRBV4-3	TRBJ2-3	-	CASSQDRASADTQYF	TGCGCCAGCAGCCAAGATAGGGCTAGCGCAGATACGCAGTATTTT
16	-	TRBV2	TRBJ1-6	TRBD1	CASSGTGVPYNSPLHF	TGTGCCAGCTCCGGGACAGGTGTTCCGTATAATTCACCCCTCCACTTT
15	-	TRBV10-1	TRBJ1-1	-	CASSESRQMNTEAFF	TGCGCCAGCAGTGAGTCGAGACAGATGAACACTGAAGCTTTCTTT
14	-	TRBV19	TRBJ1-1	TRBD1	CASSTGTGNTEAFF	TGTGCCAGTAGTACCGGGACAGGGAACACTGAAGCTTTCTTT
13	-	TRBV29-1	TRBJ2-7	-	CSVEEDSPLEQYF	TGCAGCGTTGAAGAAGACAGCCCTCTCGAGCAGTACTTC
15	-	TRBV11-2	TRBJ2-7	TRBD1	CASSPERTGYYEQYF	TGTGCCAGCAGCCCAGAGAGGACAGGGTACTACGAGCAGTACTTC
14	once	TRBV29-1	TRBJ1-1	-	CSVQNRVQNTEAFF	TGCAGCGTTCAAAACAGGGTCCAGAACACTGAAGCTTTCTTT
15	-	TRBV6-4	TRBJ2-1	TRBD2	CASSDGLAGNNEQFF	TGTGCCAGCAGTGACGGGTTAGCGGGTAACAATGAGCAGTTCTTC
13	once	TRBV6-5	TRBJ1-4	-	CASSYSGNEKLFF	TGTGCCAGCAGTTACTCTGGGAATGAAAAACTGTTTTTT
15	-	TRBV27	TRBJ2-7	-	CASSLISTQTYEQYF	TGTGCCAGCAGTTTAATTAGTACACAAACCTACGAGCAGTACTTC
16	-	TRBV27	TRBJ1-6	-	CASSLSQPGAHSPLHF	TGTGCCAGCAGTTTATCGCAGCCAGGGGCTCATTCACCCCTCCACTTT
14	-	TRBV27	TRBJ1-1	-	CASSKRGRATEAFF	TGTGCCAGCAGTAAACGCGGCAGGGCGACTGAAGCTTTCTTT
18	-	TRBV27	TRBJ2-7	-	CASNPAYEIPGRAYEQYF	TGTGCCAGCAACCCCGCGTATGAAATTCCAGGGCGAGCCTACGAGCAGTACTTC
15	-	TRBV10-2	TRBJ2-1	TRBD2	CASSLSGGTYNEQFF	TGCGCCAGCAGCTTAAGCGGGGGGACCTACAATGAGCAGTTCTTC
12	few	TRBV29-1	TRBJ2-3	-	CSVGGGTDTQYF	TGCAGCGTTGGCGGGGGCACAGATACGCAGTATTTT
12	-	TRBV4-3	TRBJ2-7	-	CASSQAFGEQYF	TGCGCCAGCAGCCAAGCTTTCGGGGAGCAGTACTTC
15	few	TRBV4-3	TRBJ2-2	-	CASSQERQNTGELFF	TGCGCCAGCAGCCAAGAGAGGCAGAACACCGGGGAGCTGTTTTTT
12	-	TRBV25-1	TRBJ1-1	-	CASSGRSVEAFF	TGTGCCAGCAGTGGTAGATCTGTTGAAGCTTTCTTT
13	-	TRBV29-1	TRBJ2-3	TRBD1	CSVQTGGTDTQYF	TGCAGCGTACAGACAGGGGGCACAGATACGCAGTATTTT